This T cell receptor beta chain is drawn from a study of blood T cell repertoires in COVID-19. Overall study: Samples of COVID-19 (acute and convalescent) were obtained from the United States, Italy and Spain. T cells, B-cell-depleted T cells, or PBMCs supplied cDNA or gDNA.

Data came from immunoSEQ multiplex PCR; TCRdb stores just in-frame clones and leaves some out. The sample contains tens of thousands of clones, roughly 85% of which appear only once. Germline-derived CDR1 and CDR2 are WSHSY and SAAADI. The CDR3 is 14 amino acids. Trimming cost V 5 bases and J 5 bases, with 10 bases left between them. This TCR was recovered from a human donor in a cohort sampled during active COVID-19. This chain joins TRBV10-2 and TRBJ1-6; weak D call: TRBD1 (5 bases). Specimen: peripheral blood. Here the CDR3 reads CASSPGVDNSPLHF. The DNA of the CDR3 is TGCGCCAGCAGTCCGGGGGTCGATAATTCACCCCTCCACTTT.